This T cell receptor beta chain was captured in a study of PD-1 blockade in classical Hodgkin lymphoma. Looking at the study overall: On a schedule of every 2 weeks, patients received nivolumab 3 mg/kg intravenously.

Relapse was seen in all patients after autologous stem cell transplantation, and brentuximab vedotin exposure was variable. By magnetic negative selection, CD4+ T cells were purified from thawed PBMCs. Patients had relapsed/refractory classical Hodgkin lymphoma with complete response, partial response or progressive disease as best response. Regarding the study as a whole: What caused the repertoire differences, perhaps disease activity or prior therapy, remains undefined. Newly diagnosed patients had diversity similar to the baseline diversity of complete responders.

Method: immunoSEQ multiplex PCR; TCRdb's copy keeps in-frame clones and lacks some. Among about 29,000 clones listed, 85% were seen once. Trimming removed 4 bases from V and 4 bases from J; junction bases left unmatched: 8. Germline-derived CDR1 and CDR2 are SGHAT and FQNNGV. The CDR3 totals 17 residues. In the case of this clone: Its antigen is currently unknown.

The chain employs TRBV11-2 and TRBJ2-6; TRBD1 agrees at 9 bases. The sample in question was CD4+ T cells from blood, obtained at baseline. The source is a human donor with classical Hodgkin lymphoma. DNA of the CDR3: TGTGCCAGCAGCTCCCTACAGGGGGCCTTGGGGGCCAACGTCCTGACTTTC. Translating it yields CASSSLQGALGANVLTF.